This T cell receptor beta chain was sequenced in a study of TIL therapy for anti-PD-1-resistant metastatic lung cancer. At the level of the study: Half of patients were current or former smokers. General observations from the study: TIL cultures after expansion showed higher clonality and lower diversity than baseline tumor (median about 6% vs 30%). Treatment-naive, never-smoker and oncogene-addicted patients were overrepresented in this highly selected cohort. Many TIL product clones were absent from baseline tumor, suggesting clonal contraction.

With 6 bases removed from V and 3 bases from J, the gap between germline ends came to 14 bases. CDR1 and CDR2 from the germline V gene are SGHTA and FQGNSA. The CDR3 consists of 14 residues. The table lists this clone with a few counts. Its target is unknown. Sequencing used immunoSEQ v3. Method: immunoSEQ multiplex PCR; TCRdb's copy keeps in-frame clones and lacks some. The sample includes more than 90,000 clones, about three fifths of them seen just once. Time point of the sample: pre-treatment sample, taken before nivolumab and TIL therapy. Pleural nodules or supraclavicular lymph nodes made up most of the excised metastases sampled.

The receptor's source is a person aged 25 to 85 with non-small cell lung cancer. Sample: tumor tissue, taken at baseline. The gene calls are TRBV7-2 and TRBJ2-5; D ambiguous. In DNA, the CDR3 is TGTGCCAGCAGTCCACCCCCCAGGAAAGAGACCCAGTACTTC. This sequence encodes CASSPPPRKETQYF.